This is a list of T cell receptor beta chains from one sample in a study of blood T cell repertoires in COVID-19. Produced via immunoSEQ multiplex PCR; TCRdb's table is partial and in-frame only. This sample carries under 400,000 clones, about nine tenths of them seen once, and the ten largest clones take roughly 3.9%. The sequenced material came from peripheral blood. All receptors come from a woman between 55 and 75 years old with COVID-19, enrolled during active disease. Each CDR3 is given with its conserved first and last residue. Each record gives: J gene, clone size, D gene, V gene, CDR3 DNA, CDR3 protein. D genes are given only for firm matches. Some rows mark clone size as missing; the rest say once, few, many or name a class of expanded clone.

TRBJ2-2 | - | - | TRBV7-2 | TGTGCCAGCAGCTTACGATCGGGATATACCGGGGAGCTGTTTTTT | CASSLRSGYTGELFF
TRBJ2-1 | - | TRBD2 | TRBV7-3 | TGTGCCAGCAGCTTTACTAGCGGGGGGGGGTACAATGAGCAGTTCTTC | CASSFTSGGGYNEQFF
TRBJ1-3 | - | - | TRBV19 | TGTGCCAGTAGACGTGCAGTTCTCTCTGGAAACACCATATATTTT | CASRRAVLSGNTIYF
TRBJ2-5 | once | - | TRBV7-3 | TGTGCCAGCAGCCTCAGCGGCCGAGGGGAGACCCAGTACTTC | CASSLSGRGETQYF
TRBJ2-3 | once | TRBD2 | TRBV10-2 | TGCGCCAGCGCCAAAGCGGGGGGGATAACAGATACGCAGTATTTT | CASAKAGGITDTQYF
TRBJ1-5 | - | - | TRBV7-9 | TGTGCCAGCAGCTTCGGTTTAGGGGGTCAGCCCCAGCATTTT | CASSFGLGGQPQHF
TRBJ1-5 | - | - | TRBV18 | TGTGCCAGCTCACCGCCCCAGGGGCGACCCTATCAGCCCCAGCATTTT | CASSPPQGRPYQPQHF
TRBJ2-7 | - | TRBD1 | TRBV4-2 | TGTGCCAGCAGCCCAGTGGGACAGGGTTACGAGCAGTACTTC | CASSPVGQGYEQYF
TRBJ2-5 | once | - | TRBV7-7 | TGTGCCAGCAGCCAGATGGGGGGGGCCGGGGAGACCCAGTACTTC | CASSQMGGAGETQYF
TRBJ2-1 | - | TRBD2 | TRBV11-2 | TGTGCCAGCAGGGGTAGGAGCGGGGGGGCCTCCACGGCGCAGTTCTTC | CASRGRSGGASTAQFF
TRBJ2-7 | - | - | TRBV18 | TGTGCCAGCTCACCTCTTTCGACGGCAGGGGATACCTACGAGCAGTACTTC | CASSPLSTAGDTYEQYF
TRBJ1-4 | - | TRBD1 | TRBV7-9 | TGTGCCAGCAGCTTGGGGCAGGGGGCCTATAATGAAAAACTGTTTTTT | CASSLGQGAYNEKLFF
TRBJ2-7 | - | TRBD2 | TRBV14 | TGTGCCAGCAGCCCAGGACTTGGAGCGGGGGGGCTCGAGCAGTACTTC | CASSPGLGAGGLEQYF
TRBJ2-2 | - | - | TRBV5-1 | TGCGCCAGCAGCTTGGTGCCAGGGATCAACACCGGGGAGCTGTTTTTT | CASSLVPGINTGELFF
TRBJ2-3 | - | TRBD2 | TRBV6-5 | TGTGCCAGCAGTCTTCTCGGGGGGGCCAAAGATACGCAGTATTTT | CASSLLGGAKDTQYF
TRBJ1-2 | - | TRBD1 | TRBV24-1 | TGTGCCACCAGTGAAGGGGACAGGGTGGGCGGCTACACCTTC | CATSEGDRVGGYTF
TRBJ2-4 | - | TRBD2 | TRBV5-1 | TGCGCCAGCAGCTTGGTTCCCAGCGGGGGGGCTAAAAACATTCAGTACTTC | CASSLVPSGGAKNIQYF
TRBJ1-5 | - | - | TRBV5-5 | TGTGCCAGCAGCTTAGGAACAGAATCTTATCAGCCCCAGCATTTT | CASSLGTESYQPQHF
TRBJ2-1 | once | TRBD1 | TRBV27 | TGTGCCAGCAGTTGGAGACAGGGGGATGAGCAGTTCTTC | CASSWRQGDEQFF
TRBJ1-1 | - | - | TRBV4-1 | TGCGCCAGTACAGACACTCTGAACAACGAAGCTTTCTTT | CASTDTLNNEAFF
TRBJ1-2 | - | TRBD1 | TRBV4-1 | TGCGCCAGCAGCCAGGGACAGGGAGGGATTTTTGGCTACACCTTC | CASSQGQGGIFGYTF
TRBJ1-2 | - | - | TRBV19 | TGTGCCAGTAGTCCTCAGGGGTCAGACTATGGCTACACCTTC | CASSPQGSDYGYTF
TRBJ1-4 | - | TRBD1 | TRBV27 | TGTGCCAGCAGCCCCGGGGCGGGGCCAGGGGGCTTTAATGAAAAACTGTTTTTT | CASSPGAGPGGFNEKLFF
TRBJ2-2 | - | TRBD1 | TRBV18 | TGTGCCAGCTCACCAAACCCTTCCGGGACAGCTAGTAACACCGGGGAGCTGTTTTTT | CASSPNPSGTASNTGELFF
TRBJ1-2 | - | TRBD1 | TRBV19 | TGTGCCAGTAGTATGGCTGGACAGGGCTGGAACTATGGCTACACCTTC | CASSMAGQGWNYGYTF
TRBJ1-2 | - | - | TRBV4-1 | TGCGCCAGCAGCCAAGATAGTCAGGGGCTCTATGGCTACACCTTC | CASSQDSQGLYGYTF
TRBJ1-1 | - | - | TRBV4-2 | TGTGCCAGCAGCCAAGTTAGGACTGCTGAAGCTTTCTTT | CASSQVRTAEAFF
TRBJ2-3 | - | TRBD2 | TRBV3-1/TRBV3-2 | TGTGCCAGCACGATGGGGACTCCGGGGGGAAGCACAGATACGCAGTATTTT | CASTMGTPGGSTDTQYF
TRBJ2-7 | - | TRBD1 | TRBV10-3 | TGTGCCGCCAAAACAGGGGGGATCAACGAGCAGTACTTC | CAAKTGGINEQYF
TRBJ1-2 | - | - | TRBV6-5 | TGTGCCAGCAGTTCGGGAAGCTATGGCTACACCTTC | CASSSGSYGYTF
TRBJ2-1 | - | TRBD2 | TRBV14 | TGTGCCAGCAGGCCTAGCGGTGGTAATGAGCAGTTCTTC | CASRPSGGNEQFF
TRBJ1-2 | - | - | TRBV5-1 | TGCGCCAGCAGCTTGGATGGGCAGGCGAGGAGGTACACCTTC | CASSLDGQARRYTF
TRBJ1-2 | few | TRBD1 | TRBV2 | TGTGCCAGCAGGTTACAGGGGTTGGTTTCTGGCTACACCTTC | CASRLQGLVSGYTF
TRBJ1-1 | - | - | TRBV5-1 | TGCGCCAGCAGCCAACCCCCCGACAGAGGGAACACTGAAGCTTTCTTT | CASSQPPDRGNTEAFF
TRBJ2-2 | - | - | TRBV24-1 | TGTGCCACCAGTGATTCCGCCGGGATCGCGAACACCGGGGAGCTGTTTTTT | CATSDSAGIANTGELFF
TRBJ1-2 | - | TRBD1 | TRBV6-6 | TGTGCCAGCACCCGGGGACAGGGGACCTATGGCTACACCTTC | CASTRGQGTYGYTF
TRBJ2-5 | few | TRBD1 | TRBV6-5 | TGTGCCAGCTGCAAGGGGGCGGGTATGCAAGAGACCCAGTACTTC | CASCKGAGMQETQYF